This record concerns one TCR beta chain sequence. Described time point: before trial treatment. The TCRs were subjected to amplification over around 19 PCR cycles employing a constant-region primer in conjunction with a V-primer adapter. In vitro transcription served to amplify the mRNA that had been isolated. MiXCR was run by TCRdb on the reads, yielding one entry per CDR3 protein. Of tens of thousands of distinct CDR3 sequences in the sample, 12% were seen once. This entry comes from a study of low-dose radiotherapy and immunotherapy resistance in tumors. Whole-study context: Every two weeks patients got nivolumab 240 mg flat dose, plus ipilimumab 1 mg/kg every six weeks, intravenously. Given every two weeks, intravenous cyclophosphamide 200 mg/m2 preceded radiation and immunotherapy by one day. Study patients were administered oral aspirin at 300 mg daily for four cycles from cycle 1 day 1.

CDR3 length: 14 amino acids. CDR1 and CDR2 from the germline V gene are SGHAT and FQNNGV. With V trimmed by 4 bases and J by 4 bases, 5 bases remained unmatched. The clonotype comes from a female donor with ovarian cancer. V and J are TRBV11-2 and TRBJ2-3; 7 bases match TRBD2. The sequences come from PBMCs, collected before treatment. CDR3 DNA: TGTGCCAGCAGCTGGGGGGGGTCAGCAGATACGCAGTATTTT. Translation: CASSWGGSADTQYF.